Listed here are 2 T cell receptor beta chains from one sample, sequenced in a study of Ad26.COV2.S vaccination and SARS-CoV-2 variants (dated by TCRdb to about 2021). Library generation was performed with the immunoSEQ multiplex PCR assay. TCRdb took over this immuneACCESS table, retaining in-frame rearrangements with V and J assigned. Such tables are incomplete; in checked studies, under half of the missing clones stem from an unresolved V gene, and the remainder is unexplained. Recorded for this sample are roughly 510,000 clones; 70% to 90% of them occurred a single time. In total, the top ten clones hold 9.5% to 15% of the sample. The treatment or condition tag for this specimen amounts to: some 20 received Ad26.COV2.S at low or high dose, single or two shots; about 5 received placebo; per-sample allocation not given. For vaccine and placebo recipients, repertoires were sequenced using samples collected on day 63 after the first injection.

Sample: peripheral blood, taken in a trial of Ad26.COV2.S vaccine versus placebo. These receptors were obtained from a person between 18 and 59 years old who received the Ad26.COV2.S COVID-19 vaccine or a placebo.

The V call is TRBV6-1, the J call TRBJ2-7, with no clear D. CDR1 and CDR2 from the germline V gene are MNHNS and SASEGT. This CDR3 has 12 residues. Trimming pared 6 bases from V and 3 bases from J, leaving 9 bases between. This CDR3 is CASSRDRYEQYF. In DNA form, the CDR3 reads TGTGCCAGCAGCCGTGACCGCTACGAGCAGTACTTC.

The J gene is TRBJ1-3, the V gene TRBV7-2; 7 nucleotides align to TRBD1. V shed 4 bases, J shed 0 bases, and the junction held 6 bases outside the gene matches. This CDR3 contains 16 residues. Germline CDR1 is SGHTA and CDR2 is FQGNSA. This CDR3 is CASSSTGSYSGNTIYF. CDR3 nucleotides: TGTGCCAGCAGCTCGACAGGGAGCTACTCTGGAAACACCATATATTTT.